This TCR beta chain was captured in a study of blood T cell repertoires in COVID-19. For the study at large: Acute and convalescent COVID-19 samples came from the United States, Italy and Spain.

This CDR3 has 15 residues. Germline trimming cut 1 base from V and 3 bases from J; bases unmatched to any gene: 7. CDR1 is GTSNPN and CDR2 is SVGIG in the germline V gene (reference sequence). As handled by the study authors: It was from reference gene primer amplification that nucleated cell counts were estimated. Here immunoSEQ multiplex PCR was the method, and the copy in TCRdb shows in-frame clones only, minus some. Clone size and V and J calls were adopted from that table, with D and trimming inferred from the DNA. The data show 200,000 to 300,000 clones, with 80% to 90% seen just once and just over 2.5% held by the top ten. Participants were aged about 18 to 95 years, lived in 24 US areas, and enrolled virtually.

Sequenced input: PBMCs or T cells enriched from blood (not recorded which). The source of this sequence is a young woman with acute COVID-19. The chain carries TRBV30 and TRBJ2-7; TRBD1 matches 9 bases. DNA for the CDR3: TGTGCCTGGAGTGAGATCCGGGACAGGGACTACGAGCAGTACTTC. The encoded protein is CAWSEIRDRDYEQYF.